This passage covers 11 T cell receptor beta chains from one sample sequenced in a study of blood T cell repertoires in COVID-19. Measured with immunoSEQ multiplex PCR; TCRdb has only the in-frame clones, and not every one. This sample has 130,000 to 150,000 clones, with 88% found just once. Input material: peripheral blood. These receptor sequences come from a man in his fifties with active or convalescent COVID-19.

V gene TRBV9 combines with J gene TRBJ2-7, with a possible D match to TRBD1 (6 bases). Trimming took off 0 bases at V and 0 bases at J, with 10 bases between the two ends. The CDR3 runs to 15 residues. CDR1 is SGDLS and CDR2 is YYNGEE in the germline V gene. Here the CDR3 reads CASSVGTVSSYEQYF. CDR3 sequence (DNA): TGTGCCAGCAGCGTAGGGACAGTGAGCTCCTACGAGCAGTACTTC. Based on the CDR3 plus reference TRBV9 and TRBJ2-7, the full variable domain is DSGVTQTPKHLITATGQRVTLRCSPRSGDLSVYWYQQSLDQGLQFLIQYYNGEERAKGNILERFSAQQFPDLHSELNLSSLELGDSALYFCASSVGTVSSYEQYFGPGTRLTVT.

This chain uses TRBV12-3 or TRBV12-4 with TRBJ1-3; D is ambiguous. The CDR3 loop spans 13 amino acids. Trimming left V 6 bases short and J 0 bases short, with 6 bases between. CDR3 nucleotides: TGTGCCAGCAGACGGAGCTCTGGAAACACCATATATTTT. Translation: CASRRSSGNTIYF.

This clone was observed once. V usage is TRBV5-1 and J usage is TRBJ2-1; 14 bases align to TRBD2. Germline-derived CDR1 and CDR2 are SGHRS and YFSETQ. The CDR3 has 15 residues. V was clipped by 5 bases and J by 6 bases; unmatched bases: 4. CDR3 loop: CASRPTSGRANEQFF. The CDR3 DNA is TGCGCCAGCAGACCGACTAGCGGGAGGGCCAATGAGCAGTTCTTC.

This clone turned up a few times. V usage is TRBV5-1 and J usage is TRBJ1-6, with 10 bases matching TRBD1. In germline, CDR1 is SGHRS, CDR2 YFSETQ. Trimming at V came to 4 bases and at J to 9 bases, leaving 10 bases not matched to a gene. The CDR3 covers 16 residues. CDR3 in DNA: TGCGCCAGCAGCCTTATTGGACAGGGGGGCGCTTCACCCCTCCACTTT. The encoded protein is CASSLIGQGGASPLHF.

V is TRBV19 and J is TRBJ2-3; 7 bases map to TRBD2. V lost 6 bases and J lost 4; bases outside the gene matches: 10. Germline-derived CDR1 and CDR2 are LNHDA and SQIVND (reference sequence). This CDR3 region has 15 residues. CDR3 sequence reads: CASRLGREPPDTQYF. The CDR3 region has the DNA TGTGCCAGTAGACTCGGGCGGGAGCCACCAGATACGCAGTATTTT.

The chain carries TRBV6-1 and TRBJ2-1; D is unclear. CDR1 is MNHNS, CDR2 SASEGT, per germline. V was clipped by 3 bases and J by 9 bases, with 6 bases between them. The CDR3 is 11 amino acids. As DNA, the CDR3 is TGTGCCAGCAGTGATAATTTTGAGCAGTTCTTC. It specifies CASSDNFEQFF.

V and J are TRBV11-2 and TRBJ2-7; possibly TRBD1 for D (5 bases). The ends were cut back, 5 bases at V and 0 bases at J, with 11 bases in the middle. This CDR3 spans 14 amino acids. The germline gives CDR1 SGHAT, CDR2 FQNNGV. The CDR3 is CASSARQSSYEQYF. The CDR3 nucleotides read TGTGCCAGCAGCGCGCGACAGAGCTCCTACGAGCAGTACTTC. Full variable domain (remainder filled in from reference TRBV11-2 and TRBJ2-7): EAGVAQSPRYKIIEKRQSVAFWCNPISGHATLYWYQQILGQGPKLLIQFQNNGVVDDSQLPKDRFSAERLKGVDSTLKIQPAKLEDSAVYLCASSARQSSYEQYFGPGTRLTVT.

This clone was seen only once. The V call is TRBV28, the J call TRBJ1-2, with 12 nucleotides matching TRBD1. Germline values: CDR1 MDHEN, CDR2 SYDVKM. The CDR3 extends over 15 amino acids. J lost 3 bases, V lost 6 bases, and 5 bases had no gene match. The CDR3 DNA reads as TGTGCCAGCAGGGCCGGGACAGGGGGCGACTATGGCTACACCTTC. Translated, it gives CASRAGTGGDYGYTF.

This clone was detected once. This chain connects TRBV7-9 to TRBJ2-5, with D maybe TRBD2 (7 bases). This CDR3 spans 15 amino acids. Trimming took off 8 bases at V and 1 base at J, with 17 bases between the two ends. CDR1 SEHNR and CDR2 FQNEAQ come from the germline V gene (reference sequence). The CDR3 region is CASSPRGGVQETQYF. The CDR3 nucleotides are TGTGCCAGCTCCCCAAGGGGGGGTGTCCAAGAGACCCAGTACTTC. The variable domain in full, completed from reference TRBV7-9 and TRBJ2-5, reads DTGVSQNPRHKITKRGQNVTFRCDPISEHNRLYWYRQTLGQGPEFLTYFQNEAQLEKSRLLSDRFSAERPKGSFSTLEIQRTEQGDSAMYLCASSPRGGVQETQYFGPGTRLLVL.

J is TRBJ2-2 and V is TRBV19; 14 bases are a match to TRBD2. Trimming at V came to 5 bases and at J to 4 bases, leaving 9 bases not matched to a gene. Germline CDR1 and CDR2: LNHDA and SQIVND (reference sequence). The CDR3 runs 18 residues. CDR3 nucleotides: TGTGCCAGTAGTCCTGCGGGACTAGCGGGAGATCTCACCGGGGAGCTGTTTTTT. Its translation: CASSPAGLAGDLTGELFF.

The chain combines TRBV5-4 with TRBJ2-7; the D gene is possibly TRBD2 (5 bases). Trimming took 0 bases from V and 1 from J, leaving 8 bases between them. The germline V gene encodes CDR1 SGHNT and CDR2 YYREEE (reference sequence). This CDR3 region has 14 residues. The CDR3 DNA is TGTGCCAGCAGCTTGGCTGGGGAGTCCTACGAGCAGTACTTC. Amino acids: CASSLAGESYEQYF.